This TCR beta chain was captured by sequencing in a study of CD8 T cells in ankylosing spondylitis. The CDR3 spans 13 residues. The germline V gene has CDR1 SGHRS and CDR2 YFSETQ. V was shortened by 4 bases and J by 3 bases, with 10 bases between the two germline ends. A single record per CDR3 protein comes from TCRdb applying MiXCR to the 5' RACE reads. The sample includes some 240,000 distinct CDR3 sequences, under 20% of them seen just once. This clonotype was detected a few times. The rearrangement joins TRBV5-1 to TRBJ1-2; the D gene is possibly TRBD1 (5 bases). The sequence derives from a male donor with ankylosing spondylitis or in good health (not recorded which). The sample consisted of blood, either unsorted or a sorted T cell fraction (not recorded which). The CDR3 sequence: CASSATDYYGYTF. The CDR3 DNA follows: TGCGCCAGCAGCGCGACAGATTACTATGGCTACACCTTC.